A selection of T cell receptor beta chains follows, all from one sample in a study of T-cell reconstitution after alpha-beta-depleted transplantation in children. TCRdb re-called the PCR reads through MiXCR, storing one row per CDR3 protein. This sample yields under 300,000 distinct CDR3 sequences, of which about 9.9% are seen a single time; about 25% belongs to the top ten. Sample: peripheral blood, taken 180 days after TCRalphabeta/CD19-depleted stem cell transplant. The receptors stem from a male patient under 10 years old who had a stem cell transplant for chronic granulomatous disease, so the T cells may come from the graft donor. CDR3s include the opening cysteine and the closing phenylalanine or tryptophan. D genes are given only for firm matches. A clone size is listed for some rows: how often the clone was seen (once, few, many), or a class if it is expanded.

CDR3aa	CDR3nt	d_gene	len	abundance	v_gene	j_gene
CATSRVSGQGNTEAFF	TGTGCCACCAGCAGAGTTTCTGGACAGGGGAACACTGAAGCTTTCTTT	TRBD1	16	many	TRBV15	TRBJ1-1
CASSSGLVETQYF	TGCGCCAGCAGCTCGGGACTAGTCGAGACCCAGTACTTC	TRBD2	13	many	TRBV5-1	TRBJ2-5
CASSTRGGNEQFF	TGTGCCAGCAGTACCCGAGGTGGGAATGAGCAGTTCTTC	.	13	many	TRBV12-3/TRBV12-4	TRBJ2-1
CAIRDTYEQYF	TGTGCCATCAGGGATACCTACGAGCAGTACTTC	.	11	many	TRBV10-3	TRBJ2-7
CASSLGQVQETQYF	TGCGCCAGCAGTTTGGGACAGGTCCAAGAGACCCAGTACTTC	TRBD1	14	many	TRBV5-1	TRBJ2-5
CASSYGNENEQFF	TGTGCCAGCAGTTACGGGAATGAAAATGAGCAGTTCTTC	.	13	many	TRBV6-5	TRBJ2-1
CASSPGTPSEQYF	TGTGCCAGTAGTCCAGGGACTCCTTCGGAGCAGTACTTC	.	13	few	TRBV19	TRBJ2-7
CAISETGNGEQYF	TGTGCCATCAGTGAAACAGGCAACGGCGAGCAGTACTTC	.	13	many	TRBV10-3	TRBJ2-7
CAISGIAEQATGDLLF	TGTGCCATCAGTGGAATAGCGGAGCAAGCCACCGGGGACCTGCTTTTT	.	16	.	TRBV10-3	TRBJ2-2
CASSITQGYEQYF	TGTGCCAGCAGCATAACCCAGGGGTACGAGCAGTACTTC	.	13	many	TRBV7-3	TRBJ2-7
CASRRAPAGRYEQYF	TGTGCCAGCCGTCGAGCACCGGCGGGAAGGTACGAGCAGTACTTC	.	15	many	TRBV6-1	TRBJ2-7
CSASATWDPPDTQYF	TGCAGTGCTAGTGCAACCTGGGACCCCCCGGATACGCAGTATTTT	.	15	many	TRBV20-1	TRBJ2-3
CAWSTTDRPKRGYTF	TGTGCCTGGAGCACCACCGACAGGCCGAAGCGAGGCTACACCTTC	.	15	few	TRBV30	TRBJ1-2
CASSLGRDDTQYF	TGCGCCAGCAGCTTGGGCAGGGATGATACGCAGTATTTT	.	13	many	TRBV5-1	TRBJ2-3
CASSLGTSGGALEQYF	TGTGCCAGCAGCTTAGGAACTAGCGGGGGGGCTCTCGAGCAGTACTTC	TRBD2	16	many	TRBV7-8	TRBJ2-7
CSANRDRVVDTQYF	TGCAGTGCAAACCGGGACAGAGTCGTGGATACGCAGTATTTT	TRBD1	14	many	TRBV20-1	TRBJ2-3
CASSLHWTSGTSSYEQYF	TGCGCCAGCAGCTTGCATTGGACTAGCGGGACTAGCTCCTACGAGCAGTACTTC	TRBD2	18	many	TRBV5-1	TRBJ2-7
CASSPVGGGSSSVPGNTEAFF	TGCGCCAGCAGCCCAGTTGGGGGTGGGAGCTCGAGTGTCCCAGGTAACACTGAAGCTTTCTTT	.	21	many	TRBV5-1	TRBJ1-1
CASSPRTGNNEQFF	TGTGCCAGCAGCCCAAGGACGGGGAACAATGAGCAGTTCTTC	.	14	many	TRBV7-2	TRBJ2-1
CASSSRTGFETDTQYF	TGCGCCAGCAGCTCCCGGACAGGGTTCGAGACAGATACGCAGTATTTT	TRBD1	16	many	TRBV5-1	TRBJ2-3
CSASGSYEQYF	TGCAGTGCTAGCGGCTCCTACGAGCAGTACTTC	.	11	many	TRBV20-1	TRBJ2-7
CASSYVTGGLNTQYF	TGTGCCAGCAGTTACGTGACAGGGGGCTTGAATACGCAGTATTTT	TRBD1	15	few	TRBV6-5	TRBJ2-3
CASSRWDLGLGGDTQYF	TGTGCCAGCAGCCGATGGGACCTGGGACTAGGAGGGGATACGCAGTATTTT	TRBD2	17	.	TRBV14	TRBJ2-3